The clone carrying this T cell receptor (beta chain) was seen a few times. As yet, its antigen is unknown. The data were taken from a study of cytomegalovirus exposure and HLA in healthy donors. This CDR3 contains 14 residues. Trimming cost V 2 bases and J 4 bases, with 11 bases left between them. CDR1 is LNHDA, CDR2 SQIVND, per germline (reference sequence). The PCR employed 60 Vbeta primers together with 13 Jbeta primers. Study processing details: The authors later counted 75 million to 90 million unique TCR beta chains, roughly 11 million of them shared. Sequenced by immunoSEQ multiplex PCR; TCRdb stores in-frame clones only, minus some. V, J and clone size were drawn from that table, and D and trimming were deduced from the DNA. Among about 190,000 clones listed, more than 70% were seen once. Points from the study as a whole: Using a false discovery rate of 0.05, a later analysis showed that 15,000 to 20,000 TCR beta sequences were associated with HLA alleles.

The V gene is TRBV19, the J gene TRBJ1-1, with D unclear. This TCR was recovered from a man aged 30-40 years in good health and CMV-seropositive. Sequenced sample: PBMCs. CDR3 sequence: CASSITDIGTEAFF. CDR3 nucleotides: TGTGCCAGTAGTATAACCGACATAGGCACTGAAGCTTTCTTT.